This TCR beta chain was documented in a study of tumor-infiltrating lymphocytes in primary liver carcinoma. Study context: Primary liver carcinomas in the patients were surgically resected. Recorded tumor stage was T1-T3 N0M0, with diameters of about 4.2 to 10 cm. Male and female patients aged 30 to 69 years made up the cohort.

RNA isolated from unsorted whole blood supplied the blood RNA, with germline DNA also extracted. Total RNA (roughly 540 ng) served as template for TCR beta cDNA synthesis primed by a constant-region primer. Slightly modified ARM-PCR with three nested multiplex PCR rounds yielded TCR beta libraries. For roughly 10 cycles apiece, the opening two PCR rounds ran with TRBV1-TRBV30 forward primers and a C-beta reverse primer. TCRdb redid the calling of the multiplex PCR reads with MiXCR, one entry per CDR3 protein. The sample includes approximately 330,000 distinct CDR3 sequences, less than 65% seen only once; the top ten take 5.5% to 8%. Germline CDR1 MDHEN, CDR2 SYDVKM. This CDR3 is built from 13 residues. The V end lost 7 bases, the J end lost 6 bases, and 16 bases lay between the germline ends.

J is TRBJ2-7 and V is TRBV28, with D perhaps TRBD1 or TRBD2 (5 bases each). The receptor was derived from a man in his forties with primary liver carcinoma and hepatitis B virus infection. Sequencing was carried out using peripheral blood. The CDR3 loop reads CASTRDPALEQYF. In DNA, the CDR3 is TGTGCCAGCACCCGGGACCCTGCCCTCGAGCAGTACTTC.